The 19 T cell receptor beta chains below were found in one sample sequenced in a study of cytomegalovirus exposure and HLA in healthy donors. This PCR relied on a set of 60 Vbeta primers and 13 Jbeta primers. Using immunoSEQ multiplex PCR, the repertoire was profiled, and TCRdb retains in-frame clones only, with some absent. The profile shows under 200,000 clones, less than 85% of them singletons. The source material was PBMCs. The source of these receptors is a man between 40 and 49 years old in good health and CMV-seronegative.

The J gene is TRBJ2-3, the V gene TRBV11-3, with TRBD1 matching over 10 bases. There are 15 residues in the CDR3. The V gene's germline CDR1 is SGHNT and CDR2 YENEEA. J gave up 3 bases and V 5 bases, and 5 bases lay outside the gene matches. The CDR3 nucleotides read TGTGCCAGCAGCGATGGGACAGGGGAGACAGATACGCAGTATTTT. Its translation is CASSDGTGETDTQYF.

This sequence joins TRBV25-1 and TRBJ2-1; 8 positions match TRBD2. CDR1 is MGHDK and CDR2 is SYGVNS in the germline V gene. The V and J ends lost 1 base and 1 base, in that order; junction bases with no gene match: 3. This CDR3 is 16 amino acids long. DNA of the CDR3: TGTGCCAGCAGTGAATGGATAGCGGGGTCCTACAATGAGCAGTTCTTC. As protein: CASSEWIAGSYNEQFF.

V usage is TRBV9 and J usage is TRBJ2-5; no clear D. The CDR3 spans 13 residues. V was pared by 4 bases and J by 3 bases, with 10 bases between. In germline, CDR1 is SGDLS, CDR2 YYNGEE. CDR3 nucleotides: TGTGCCAGCAGCCGACGAGGCGAAGAGACCCAGTACTTC. As protein: CASSRRGEETQYF.

The chain uses TRBV9 and TRBJ1-5; the D gene is possibly TRBD1 (5 bases). V lost 2 bases and J lost 4, with 10 bases in between. The CDR3 runs to 14 residues. Germline V gene sequence: CDR1 SGDLS, CDR2 YYNGEE. In DNA, the CDR3 is TGTGCCAGCAGCGTGGCGGGGGGGAATCAGCCCCAGCATTTT. Amino acid sequence: CASSVAGGNQPQHF.

The V and J genes are TRBV7-2 and TRBJ1-1; no clear D gene. V lost 5 bases and J 4 bases, leaving 14 bases between the germline ends. Germline values: CDR1 SGHTA, CDR2 FQGNSA. CDR3 length: 14 amino acids. The CDR3, as DNA: TGTGCCAGCAGCCCCGCTCTACGCGGCACTGAAGCTTTCTTT. This translates into CASSPALRGTEAFF.

This chain uses TRBV4-3 with TRBJ2-3; tentative D call: TRBD1 (5 bases). From germline, CDR1 is LGHNA and CDR2 YSLEER. The CDR3 loop spans 17 amino acids. The V gene lost 1 base and the J gene lost 0 bases, with 14 bases spanning the gap. In DNA form, the CDR3 reads TGCGCCAGCAGCCAAGCCCGCCGCAGGGCTAGCACAGATACGCAGTATTTT. It codes for CASSQARRRASTDTQYF.

Worth noting for this clone: Other DNA sequences from this sample encode an identical CDR3 as well. The V call is TRBV5-6, the J call TRBJ1-1; D not resolved. V lost 0 bases and J 0 bases, leaving 6 bases between the germline ends. Germline-derived CDR1 and CDR2 are SGHDT and YYEEEE. This CDR3 has 14 residues. This CDR3 reads CASSLDRMNTEAFF. The CDR3 DNA reads TGTGCCAGCAGCTTGGACAGAATGAACACTGAAGCTTTCTTT.

J is TRBJ2-1 and V is TRBV10-3; TRBD1 matches 8 bases. Germline values: CDR1 ENHRY, CDR2 SYGVKD. Trimming removed 6 bases from V and 4 bases from J; junction bases left unmatched: 8. This CDR3 region has 15 residues. This CDR3 reads CAIRETGAVYNEQFF. DNA of the CDR3: TGTGCCATCAGAGAGACAGGGGCGGTATACAATGAGCAGTTCTTC.

The chain carries TRBV19 and TRBJ2-3; 7 positions agree with TRBD2. The ends lost 3 bases at V and 3 bases at J; junction bases unmatched: 9. The CDR3 extends over 16 amino acids. Germline CDR1 and CDR2: LNHDA and SQIVND (reference sequence). The CDR3 spells CASSITAGGGTDTQYF. The CDR3 DNA follows: TGTGCCAGTAGTATTACGGCAGGCGGGGGTACAGATACGCAGTATTTT.

The rearrangement links TRBV30 to TRBJ1-1; D is undetermined. V lost 5 bases and J lost 5, with 15 bases in between. The length of the CDR3 is 13 residues. Germline V gene sequence: CDR1 GTSNPN, CDR2 SVGIG (reference sequence). CDR3 DNA: TGTGCCTGGCGCCCCGGGAGTTGGACTGAAGCTTTCTTT. This translates into CAWRPGSWTEAFF.

V is TRBV29-1 and J is TRBJ2-3; TRBD2 might be the D (5 bases). Looked up from germline, CDR1 is SQVTM and CDR2 is ANQGSEA. The CDR3 consists of 14 residues. V was clipped by 6 bases and J by 2 bases, with 15 bases between them. The CDR3 protein is CSVPSGMNTDTQYF. CDR3 coding DNA: TGCAGCGTCCCCTCGGGGATGAACACAGATACGCAGTATTTT.

The V call is TRBV19, the J call TRBJ1-1; 7 bases agree with TRBD1. Germline V gene sequence: CDR1 LNHDA, CDR2 SQIVND (reference sequence). After removal of 5 bases from V and 5 bases from J, the junction contained 8 bases not matched to a gene. The CDR3 consists of 14 residues. The chain's CDR3 is CASSYDRVGTEAFF. The CDR3 DNA reads TGTGCCAGTAGTTACGACAGGGTTGGAACTGAAGCTTTCTTT.

A few counts support this clone. The chain recombines TRBV7-2 with TRBJ2-2, with D uncertain. V lost 5 bases and J 4 bases, leaving 14 bases between the germline ends. This CDR3 region has 15 residues. Germline V gene lookup returns CDR1 SGHTA and CDR2 FQGNSA. In DNA form, the CDR3 reads TGTGCCAGCAGCCCTACCACGCACCTCACCGGGGAGCTGTTTTTT. Amino acid sequence: CASSPTTHLTGELFF.

This clone was picked up a small number of times. CDR3 region: CASSRRDVSKNIQYF. The CDR3 DNA sequence: TGTGCCAGCAGCCGGAGGGACGTATCCAAAAACATTCAGTACTTC. The J gene is TRBJ2-4, the V gene TRBV5-4, with D possibly matching TRBD2 (6 bases). V was clipped by 4 bases and J by 2 bases, with 13 bases between them. The CDR3 length is 15 residues. The germline V gene has CDR1 SGHNT and CDR2 YYREEE (reference sequence).

This clone was seen only a few times. The chain employs TRBV4-3 and TRBJ2-3; 8 bases line up with TRBD1. The CDR3 is made up of 15 amino acids. V lost 1 base, J lost 4 bases, and 4 bases stayed unmatched. CDR1 and CDR2 (germline): LGHNA, YSLEER. The CDR3 DNA reads TGCGCCAGCAGCCAAGGTCTCAGGGGGCCAGATACGCAGTATTTT. It encodes CASSQGLRGPDTQYF.

The chain links TRBV11-2 to TRBJ1-2; 8 nucleotides agree with TRBD1. This CDR3 is 16 amino acids long. The V gene end was trimmed by 1 base and the J gene end by 4 bases; junction bases not matched to a gene: 8. Germline values: CDR1 SGHAT, CDR2 FQNNGV. In DNA form, the CDR3 reads TGTGCCAGCAGCTTAGCTGGACAGGGCCGGACCTATGGCTACACCTTC. Amino acid sequence: CASSLAGQGRTYGYTF.

This chain connects TRBV5-6 to TRBJ2-7; a possible D gene is TRBD2 (6 bases). Trimming stripped 7 bases from V and 0 bases from J, with 17 bases between. The germline gives CDR1 SGHDT, CDR2 YYEEEE. The CDR3 contains 15 residues. The chain's CDR3 is CASYRRGLSSYEQYF. DNA for the CDR3: TGTGCCAGCTACCGGCGGGGCCTCAGCTCCTACGAGCAGTACTTC.

The chain is built from TRBV9 and TRBJ2-7; TRBD2 matches at 7 bases. Germline V lookup: CDR1 SGDLS, CDR2 YYNGEE. The length of the CDR3 is 15 residues. Trimming removed 0 bases from V and 3 bases from J; junction bases left unmatched: 6. DNA of the CDR3: TGTGCCAGCAGCGTAGAGGGAGGGAGCAGCTACGAGCAGTACTTC. This encodes CASSVEGGSSYEQYF.

J is TRBJ2-1 and V is TRBV7-3, with TRBD1 matching over 8 bases. CDR3 length: 13 residues. In germline, CDR1 is SGHTA, CDR2 FQGTGA. V shed 7 bases, J shed 7 bases, and the junction held 6 bases outside the gene matches. The CDR3 spells CASTYTGGNEQFF. The CDR3 coding sequence is TGTGCCAGCACATATACAGGGGGAAATGAGCAGTTCTTC.